This T cell receptor (beta chain) was captured by sequencing in a study of breast tumors, draining lymph nodes, adjacent tissues. TCRdb processed the multiplex PCR reads anew with MiXCR; each CDR3 protein has one entry. This table has some 200,000 distinct CDR3 sequences, approximately 30% appearing once. This clonotype has a count of ten or more. Breast cancer patients provided tissue from their axillary draining lymph nodes. Material: axillary lymph node tissue. This TCR came from a female donor with breast cancer. Some clones in this sample may be carry-over from other donors' samples.

The chain's CDR3 is CASSLGIGPEQPQHF. DNA of the CDR3: TGTGCCAGCAGCTTAGGGATTGGACCTGAGCAGCCCCAGCATTTT. The chain combines TRBV11-2 with TRBJ1-5; no definite D call. The V gene's germline CDR1 is SGHAT and CDR2 FQNNGV. CDR3 length: 15 residues. V shed 1 base and J shed 7 bases, with 14 bases lying between them.